This is a list of T cell receptor beta chains from one sample in a study of blood T cell repertoires in COVID-19. Assay used: immunoSEQ multiplex PCR; TCRdb lists only in-frame clones, some missing. The sample has approximately 310,000 clones; 85% are singletons. Sequenced material: PBMCs or T cells enriched from blood (not recorded which). The source of these receptors is a woman younger than 45 who had been exposed to COVID-19. CDR3s include the opening cysteine and the closing phenylalanine or tryptophan. D genes are given only for firm matches. A row's size may be missing; if present it is once, few, many or a size class.

J gene: TRBJ1-3; clone size: NA; V gene: TRBV7-6; D gene: NA; CDR3 length: 14; CDR3 DNA: TGTGCCAGCAGCTTAGTTCAGGGAGGAAACACCATATATTTT; CDR3 protein: CASSLVQGGNTIYF
J gene: TRBJ2-4; clone size: NA; V gene: TRBV18; D gene: TRBD1; CDR3 length: 15; CDR3 DNA: TGTGCCAGCTCACCCCGGAAGACAGGGAGCAACATTCAGTACTTC; CDR3 protein: CASSPRKTGSNIQYF
J gene: TRBJ2-3; clone size: NA; V gene: TRBV7-9; D gene: NA; CDR3 length: 16; CDR3 DNA: TGTGCCAGCAGCTACCGGACAAGAACTAGCACAGATACGCAGTATTTT; CDR3 protein: CASSYRTRTSTDTQYF
J gene: TRBJ2-3; clone size: NA; V gene: TRBV28; D gene: NA; CDR3 length: 16; CDR3 DNA: TGTGCCAGCAGTTTATCCCAGGGGGGTGGCACAGATACGCAGTATTTT; CDR3 protein: CASSLSQGGGTDTQYF
J gene: TRBJ2-1; clone size: NA; V gene: TRBV29-1; D gene: TRBD2; CDR3 length: 13; CDR3 DNA: TGCATGACTAGCGGGGGAATTGGTAATGAGCAGTTCTTC; CDR3 protein: CMTSGGIGNEQFF
J gene: TRBJ1-1; clone size: NA; V gene: TRBV5-1; D gene: TRBD1; CDR3 length: 15; CDR3 DNA: TGCGCCAGCAGGGCAGGGGGTGATATTAGGACTGAAGCTTTCTTT; CDR3 protein: CASRAGGDIRTEAFF
J gene: TRBJ1-6; clone size: few; V gene: TRBV27; D gene: NA; CDR3 length: 14; CDR3 DNA: TGTGCCAGCAGTTTTCAGGGTCCTCATTCACCCCTCCACTTT; CDR3 protein: CASSFQGPHSPLHF
J gene: TRBJ2-1; clone size: NA; V gene: TRBV12-3/TRBV12-4; D gene: NA; CDR3 length: 11; CDR3 DNA: TGTGCCAGCGAACTCTACAATGAGCAGTTCTTC; CDR3 protein: CASELYNEQFF
J gene: TRBJ2-5; clone size: once; V gene: TRBV11-1; D gene: NA; CDR3 length: 11; CDR3 DNA: TGTGCCAGCAGCCGAGGAGAGACCCAGTACTTC; CDR3 protein: CASSRGETQYF
J gene: TRBJ1-4; clone size: NA; V gene: TRBV19; D gene: NA; CDR3 length: 15; CDR3 DNA: TGTGCCAGTACTTCAGGGTTTGCAACTAATGAAAAACTGTTTTTT; CDR3 protein: CASTSGFATNEKLFF
J gene: TRBJ1-4; clone size: NA; V gene: TRBV7-2; D gene: NA; CDR3 length: 16; CDR3 DNA: TGTGCCAGCAGCCACAACAGGCCTGCAACTAATGAAAAACTGTTTTTT; CDR3 protein: CASSHNRPATNEKLFF
J gene: TRBJ1-3; clone size: NA; V gene: TRBV30; D gene: NA; CDR3 length: 13; CDR3 DNA: TGTGCCTGGAGTGTAAGGCGGGGGGACACCATATATTTT; CDR3 protein: CAWSVRRGDTIYF
J gene: TRBJ1-5; clone size: NA; V gene: TRBV7-3; D gene: NA; CDR3 length: 13; CDR3 DNA: TGTGCCAGCAGCCCGATGGCCAATCAGCCCCAGCATTTT; CDR3 protein: CASSPMANQPQHF
J gene: TRBJ1-1; clone size: few; V gene: TRBV5-6; D gene: TRBD1; CDR3 length: 15; CDR3 DNA: TGTGCCAGCAGCTTCCTGGACAGGGACAACACTGAAGCTTTCTTT; CDR3 protein: CASSFLDRDNTEAFF
J gene: TRBJ1-1; clone size: NA; V gene: TRBV5-8; D gene: NA; CDR3 length: 11; CDR3 DNA: TGTGCCAGCAGCTTTTCTACTGAAGCTTTCTTT; CDR3 protein: CASSFSTEAFF